This TCR beta chain was profiled in a study of T-cell reconstitution after alpha-beta-depleted transplantation in children. Study-wide results and limits: Several hundred expanded graft clones reportedly were the source of alpha-beta T cells about two months after transplant.

Unique molecular identifiers featured in how the TCRbeta library was prepared. TCRdb re-analysed the PCR reads in MiXCR, keeping a single row per CDR3 protein. Of fewer than 400,000 distinct CDR3 sequences in the sample, around 25% were seen once. The ends lost 0 bases at V and 9 bases at J; junction bases unmatched: 10. Germline assignment: CDR1 LNHNV and CDR2 YYDKDF (reference sequence). CDR3 length equals 16 residues. Regarding this clonotype: The target antigen is unknown.

The genes are TRBV15 and TRBJ2-2; the match to TRBD2 covers 7 bases. Sample: PBMCs, mostly from graft donor cells, taken 180 days after TCRalphabeta/CD19-depleted stem cell transplant. The source of this sequence is a male patient younger than 18 who had a stem cell transplant for acute lymphoblastic leukemia, so the T cells may come from the graft donor. The CDR3 DNA reads as TGTGCCACCAGCAGAGATAGGGCTAGCGGCCTGAGGGAGCTGTTTTTT. Protein sequence: CATSRDRASGLRELFF. Combining the CDR3 with reference TRBV15 and TRBJ2-2 gives the whole variable domain DAMVIQNPRYQVTQFGKPVTLSCSQTLNHNVMYWYQQKSSQAPKLLFHYYDKDFNNEADTPDNFQSRRPNTSFCFLDIRSPGLGDTAMYLCATSRDRASGLRELFFGEGSRLTVL.